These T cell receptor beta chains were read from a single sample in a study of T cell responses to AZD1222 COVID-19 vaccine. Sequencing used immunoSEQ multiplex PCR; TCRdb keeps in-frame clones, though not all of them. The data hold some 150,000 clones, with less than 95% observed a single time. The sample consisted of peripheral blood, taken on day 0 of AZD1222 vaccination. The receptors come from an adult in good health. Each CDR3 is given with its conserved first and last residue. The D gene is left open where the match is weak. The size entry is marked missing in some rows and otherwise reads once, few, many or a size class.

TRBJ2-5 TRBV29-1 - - CSGNRRGLPETQYF TGCAGCGGGAACAGGAGGGGGCTCCCAGAGACCCAGTACTTC
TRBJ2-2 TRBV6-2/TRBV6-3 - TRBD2 CASSYLGLGSGELFF TGTGCCAGCAGTTACTTGGGACTAGGGTCCGGGGAGCTGTTTTTT
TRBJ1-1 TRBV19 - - CASSFLSSGGLTTEAFF TGTGCCAGTAGTTTCTTATCGTCTGGGGGCCTAACCACTGAAGCTTTCTTT
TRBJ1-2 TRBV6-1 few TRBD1 CASSELGQGAANYGYTF TGTGCCAGCAGTGAACTCGGACAGGGGGCGGCTAACTATGGCTACACCTTC
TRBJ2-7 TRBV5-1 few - CASSLAGSYDYEQYF TGCGCCAGCAGCCTGGCCGGGAGCTATGACTACGAGCAGTACTTC
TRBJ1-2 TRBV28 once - CASSIPVGNNYGYTF TGTGCCAGCAGTATCCCGGTCGGAAATAACTATGGCTACACCTTC
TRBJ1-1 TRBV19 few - CASSDTLNTEAFF TGTGCCAGTAGTGACACGCTGAACACTGAAGCTTTCTTT
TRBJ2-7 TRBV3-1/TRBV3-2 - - CASSQEPRDSYEQYF TGTGCCAGCAGCCAAGAACCCAGAGACTCCTACGAGCAGTACTTC
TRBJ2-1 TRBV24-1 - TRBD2 CATSEATGLAGLNSYNEQFF TGTGCCACCAGTGAAGCAACGGGACTAGCGGGATTAAACTCCTACAATGAGCAGTTCTTC
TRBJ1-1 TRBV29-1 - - CSVERGTGTEAFF TGCAGCGTTGAACGGGGGACGGGCACTGAAGCTTTCTTT
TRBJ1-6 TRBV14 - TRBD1 CASSQATGFSPLHF TGTGCCAGCAGCCAAGCGACAGGGTTTTCACCCCTCCACTTT
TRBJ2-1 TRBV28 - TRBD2 CASSPLLTSGKANEQFF TGTGCCAGCAGCCCTCTATTAACTAGCGGCAAGGCGAATGAGCAGTTCTTC
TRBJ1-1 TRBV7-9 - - CASSLDPANTEAFF TGTGCCAGCAGCTTAGATCCAGCGAACACTGAAGCTTTCTTT
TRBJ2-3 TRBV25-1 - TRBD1 CASEGAVTDTQYF TGTGCCAGCGAGGGGGCAGTCACAGATACGCAGTATTTT
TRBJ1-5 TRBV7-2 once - CASSIHSNQPQHF TGTGCCAGCAGCATCCATAGCAATCAGCCCCAGCATTTT
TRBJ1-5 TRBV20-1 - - CSASYGNNQPQHF TGCAGTGCTAGTTACGGGAACAATCAGCCCCAGCATTTT
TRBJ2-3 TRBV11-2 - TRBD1 CASSSTRDRVPDTQYF TGTGCCAGCAGCTCCACCCGGGACAGGGTGCCAGATACGCAGTATTTT
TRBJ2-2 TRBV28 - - CASTGQNTGELFF TGTGCCAGCACAGGACAGAACACCGGGGAGCTGTTTTTT
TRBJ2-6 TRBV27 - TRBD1 CASSSRTGATSGANVLTF TGTGCCAGCAGTTCCAGGACAGGGGCAACCTCTGGGGCCAACGTCCTGACTTTC
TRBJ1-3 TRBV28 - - CASTLGPSGNTIYF TGTGCCAGCACATTAGGGCCGTCTGGAAACACCATATATTTT
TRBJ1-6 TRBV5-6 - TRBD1 CASSKPGQGNSPLHF TGTGCCAGCAGCAAACCGGGACAGGGTAATTCACCCCTCCACTTT
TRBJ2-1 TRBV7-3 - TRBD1 CASSKQGVVTYNEQFF TGTGCCAGCAGCAAACAGGGGGTAGTAACTTACAATGAGCAGTTCTTC
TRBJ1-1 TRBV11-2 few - CASSSWGDRRNTEAFF TGTGCCAGCAGCTCGTGGGGTGACAGGAGGAACACTGAAGCTTTCTTT
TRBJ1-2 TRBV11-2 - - CASSFPGAGGYTF TGTGCCAGCAGCTTTCCTGGAGCTGGGGGCTACACCTTC
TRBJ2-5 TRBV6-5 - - CATAGGERTQTQYF TGTGCCACCGCCGGAGGTGAACGGACTCAGACCCAGTACTTC
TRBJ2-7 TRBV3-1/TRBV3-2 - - CASSQEGLSYEQYF TGTGCCAGCAGCCAAGAAGGCCTGTCCTACGAGCAGTACTTC
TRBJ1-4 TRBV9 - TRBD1 CASSPQGATNEKLFF TGTGCCAGCAGCCCGCAGGGGGCGACTAATGAAAAACTGTTTTTT
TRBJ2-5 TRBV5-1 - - CASSLVSGQETQYF TGCGCCAGCAGCTTGGTGTCGGGACAAGAGACCCAGTACTTC
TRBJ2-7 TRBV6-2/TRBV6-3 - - CASSYSSEQYF TGTGCCAGCAGTTACTCATCCGAGCAGTACTTC
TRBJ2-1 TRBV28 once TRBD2 CASSWTSGKSYNEQFF TGTGCCAGCAGTTGGACTAGCGGGAAATCATACAATGAGCAGTTCTTC
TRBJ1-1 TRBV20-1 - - CSGEHTEAFF TGCAGTGGGGAGCACACTGAAGCTTTCTTT
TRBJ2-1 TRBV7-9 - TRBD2 CASSWASGINEQFF TGTGCCAGCAGCTGGGCTAGCGGGATTAATGAGCAGTTCTTC
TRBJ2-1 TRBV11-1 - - CASSRNGAGSYNEQFF TGTGCCAGCAGCCGAAATGGCGCGGGCTCCTACAATGAGCAGTTCTTC
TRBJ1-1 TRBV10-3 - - CAISDSGTGNTEAFF TGTGCCATCAGTGATTCCGGGACTGGGAACACTGAAGCTTTCTTT
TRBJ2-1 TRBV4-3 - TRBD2 CASRASGDYNEQFF TGCGCCAGCAGGGCTAGCGGGGACTACAATGAGCAGTTCTTC
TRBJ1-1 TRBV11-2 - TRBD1 CASSLENGGQIHMNTEAFF TGTGCCAGCAGCTTAGAAAATGGGGGACAGATCCACATGAACACTGAAGCTTTCTTT
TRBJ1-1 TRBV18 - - CASSPPRIRGEAFF TGTGCCAGCTCACCACCCCGAATACGCGGTGAAGCTTTCTTT
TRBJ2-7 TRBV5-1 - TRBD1 CASRLQGYEQYF TGCGCCAGCAGATTACAGGGGTACGAGCAGTACTTC
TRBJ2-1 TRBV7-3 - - CASSLGRYNEQFF TGTGCCAGCAGCTTAGGCCGCTACAATGAGCAGTTCTTC
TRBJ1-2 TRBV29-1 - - CSVDYVDYTF TGCAGCGTTGATTATGTCGACTACACCTTC
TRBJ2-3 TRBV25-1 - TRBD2 CASSERGRAVDTQYF TGTGCCAGCAGTGAACGGGGGAGGGCCGTAGATACGCAGTATTTT
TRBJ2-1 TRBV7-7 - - CASSLLGEAGDEQFF TGTGCCAGCAGCCTCTTAGGAGAGGCAGGGGATGAGCAGTTCTTC
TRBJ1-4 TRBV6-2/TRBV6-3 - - CASSYSDLSGKLFF TGTGCCAGCAGCTACTCGGATTTATCTGGAAAACTGTTTTTT
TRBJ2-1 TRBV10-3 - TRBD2 CAISDPETSDLTLSYNEQFF TGTGCCATCAGTGACCCCGAAACTAGCGATTTAACCCTCTCCTACAATGAGCAGTTCTTC
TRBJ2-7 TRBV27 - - CASSPSTGTLSYEQYF TGTGCCAGCAGTCCTTCGACAGGTACCCTCTCCTACGAGCAGTACTTC
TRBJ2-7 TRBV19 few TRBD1 CASSIRGTGTYEQYF TGTGCCAGTAGTATAAGGGGGACAGGGACTTACGAGCAGTACTTC
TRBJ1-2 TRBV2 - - CASSRVGRGYTF TGTGCCAGCAGTCGTGTAGGGCGAGGCTACACCTTC
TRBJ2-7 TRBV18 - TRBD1 CASSPGQGLSEQYF TGTGCCAGCTCACCGGGACAGGGGCTCAGTGAGCAGTACTTC
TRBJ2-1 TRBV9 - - CASSVDRLHNEQFF TGTGCCAGCAGCGTAGATCGGTTGCACAATGAGCAGTTCTTC
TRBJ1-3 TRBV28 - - CASSFWSGNTIYF TGTGCCAGCAGTTTTTGGTCCGGAAACACCATATATTTT
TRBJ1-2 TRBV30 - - CAWSVMEDYGYTF TGTGCCTGGAGTGTAATGGAAGACTATGGCTACACCTTC
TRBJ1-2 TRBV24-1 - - CATQGGHDYGYTF TGTGCCACTCAAGGTGGGCACGACTATGGCTACACCTTC
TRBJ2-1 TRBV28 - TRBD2 CASSSRRIVREGRSYEQFF TGTGCCAGCAGTTCTAGGAGAATTGTGCGGGAGGGCAGGTCCTATGAGCAGTTCTTC
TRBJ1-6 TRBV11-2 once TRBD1 CASTQTDRERSPLHF TGTGCCAGCACCCAAACGGACAGGGAGCGGTCACCCCTCCACTTT